The sequence of this T cell receptor (beta chain) was determined in a study of blood T cells in healthy people across ages. Healthy Caucasians from Russia aged about 6 to 90 served as donors. This CDR3 spans 17 amino acids. Germline V gene lookup returns CDR1 MDHEN and CDR2 SYDVKM. The V gene end was trimmed by 2 bases and the J gene end by 8 bases; junction bases not matched to a gene: 15. A J-beta primer mix and a sample-barcoded 5' primer were used in a second PCR of about 7 to 12 cycles. TCRdb analysed the 5' RACE reads with MiXCR anew, one entry per CDR3 protein. Of about 380,000 distinct CDR3 sequences in the sample, about 52% were seen once.

The chain has TRBV28 and TRBJ2-1, with 7 positions matching TRBD1. The TCR originated in a man aged 55 to 70 in good health. Sequencing input: blood. CDR3 DNA: TGTGCCAGCAGTTTACCCTCTTTGGGTGACAGGGCCGATGAGCAGTTCTTC. This gives the protein CASSLPSLGDRADEQFF.